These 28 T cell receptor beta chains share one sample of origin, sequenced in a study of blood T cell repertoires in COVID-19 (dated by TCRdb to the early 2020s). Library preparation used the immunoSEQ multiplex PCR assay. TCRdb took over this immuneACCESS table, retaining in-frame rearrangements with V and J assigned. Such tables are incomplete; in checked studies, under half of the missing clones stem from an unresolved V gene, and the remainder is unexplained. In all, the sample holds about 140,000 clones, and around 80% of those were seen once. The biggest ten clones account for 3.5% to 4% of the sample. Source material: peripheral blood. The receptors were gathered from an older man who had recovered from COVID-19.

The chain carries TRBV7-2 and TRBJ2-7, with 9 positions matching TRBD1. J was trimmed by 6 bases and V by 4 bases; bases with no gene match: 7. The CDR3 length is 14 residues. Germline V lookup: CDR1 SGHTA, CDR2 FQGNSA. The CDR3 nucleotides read TGTGCCAGCAGCTCCCGGGACAGGGCTAGCGAGCAGTACTTC. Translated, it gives CASSSRDRASEQYF.

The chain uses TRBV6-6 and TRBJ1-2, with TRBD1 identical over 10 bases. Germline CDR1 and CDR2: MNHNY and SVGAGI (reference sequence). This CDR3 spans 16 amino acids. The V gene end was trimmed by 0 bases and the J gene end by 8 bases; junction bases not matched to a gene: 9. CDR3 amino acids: CASSYSPPGQGQGYTF. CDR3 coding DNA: TGTGCCAGCAGTTACTCCCCCCCGGGACAGGGGCAGGGCTACACCTTC.

The CDR3 region is CASSIQGHEQYF. The DNA of the CDR3 is TGTGCCAGTAGTATACAGGGCCACGAGCAGTACTTC. The J gene is TRBJ2-7, the V gene TRBV19; possibly TRBD1 for D (5 bases). V was cut by 2 bases and J by 5 bases, with 7 bases left in between. The length of the CDR3 is 12 residues. CDR1 and CDR2 from the germline V gene are LNHDA and SQIVND (reference sequence).

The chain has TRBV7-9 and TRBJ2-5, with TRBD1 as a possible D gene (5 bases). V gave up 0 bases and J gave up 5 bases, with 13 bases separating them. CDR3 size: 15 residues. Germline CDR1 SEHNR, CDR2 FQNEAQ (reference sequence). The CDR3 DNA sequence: TGTGCCAGCAGCTTAGCGCAGGCAGGGTTGGAGACCCAGTACTTC. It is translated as CASSLAQAGLETQYF.

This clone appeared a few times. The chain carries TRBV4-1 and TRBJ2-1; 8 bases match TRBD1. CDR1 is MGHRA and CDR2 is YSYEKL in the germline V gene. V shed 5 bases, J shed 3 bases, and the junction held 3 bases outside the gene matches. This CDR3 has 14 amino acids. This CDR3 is CASSLGQGYNEQFF. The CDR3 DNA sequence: TGCGCCAGCAGCTTAGGACAGGGCTACAATGAGCAGTTCTTC.

CDR3 region: CASSQPGRQGGTDTQYF. For the CDR3, the DNA is TGTGCCAGCAGTCAACCAGGGAGGCAGGGTGGCACAGATACGCAGTATTTT. The chain carries TRBV6-6 and TRBJ2-3; a possible D gene is TRBD2 (6 bases). This CDR3 region has 17 residues. CDR1 is MNHNY and CDR2 is SVGAGI in the germline V gene (reference sequence). The V and J ends lost 5 bases and 1 base respectively, with 19 bases between them.

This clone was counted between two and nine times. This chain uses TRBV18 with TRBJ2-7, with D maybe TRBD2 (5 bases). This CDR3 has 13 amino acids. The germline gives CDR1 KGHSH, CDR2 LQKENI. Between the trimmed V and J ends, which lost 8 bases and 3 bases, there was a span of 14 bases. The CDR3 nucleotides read TGTGCCAGCACCCCCGGACTTAACTACGAGCAGTACTTC. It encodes CASTPGLNYEQYF.

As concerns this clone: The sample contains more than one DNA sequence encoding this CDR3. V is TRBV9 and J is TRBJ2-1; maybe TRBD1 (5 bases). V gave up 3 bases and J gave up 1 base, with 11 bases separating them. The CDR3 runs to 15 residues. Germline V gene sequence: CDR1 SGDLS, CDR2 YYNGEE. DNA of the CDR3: TGTGCCAGCAGCGCCCAGGGTAATTCCTACAATGAGCAGTTCTTC. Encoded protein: CASSAQGNSYNEQFF.

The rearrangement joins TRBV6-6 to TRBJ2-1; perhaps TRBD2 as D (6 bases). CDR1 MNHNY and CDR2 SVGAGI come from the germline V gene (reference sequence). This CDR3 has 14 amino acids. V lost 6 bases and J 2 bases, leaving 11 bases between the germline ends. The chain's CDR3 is CASRRDATYNEQFF. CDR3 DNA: TGTGCCAGCAGGCGGGATGCGACCTACAATGAGCAGTTCTTC.

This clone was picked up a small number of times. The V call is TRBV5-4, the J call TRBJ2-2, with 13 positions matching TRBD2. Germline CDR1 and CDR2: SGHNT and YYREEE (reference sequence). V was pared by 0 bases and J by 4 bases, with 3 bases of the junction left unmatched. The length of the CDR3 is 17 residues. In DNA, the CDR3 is TGTGCCAGCAGCTTGGCGGGACTAGCGGGGACCACCGGGGAGCTGTTTTTT. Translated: CASSLAGLAGTTGELFF.

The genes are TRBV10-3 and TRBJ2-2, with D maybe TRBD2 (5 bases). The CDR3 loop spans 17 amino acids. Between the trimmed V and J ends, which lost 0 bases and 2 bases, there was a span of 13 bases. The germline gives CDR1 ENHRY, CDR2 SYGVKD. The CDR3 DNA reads TGTGCCATCAGTGAGTCCGGTCGAAGCGGAAACACCGGGGAGCTGTTTTTT. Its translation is CAISESGRSGNTGELFF.

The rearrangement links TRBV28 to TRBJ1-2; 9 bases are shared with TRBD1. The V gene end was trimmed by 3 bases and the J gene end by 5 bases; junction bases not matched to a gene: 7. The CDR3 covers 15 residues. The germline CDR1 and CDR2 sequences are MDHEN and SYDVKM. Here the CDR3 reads CASSLSPGQGYGYTF. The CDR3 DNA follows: TGTGCCAGCAGTTTGTCACCGGGACAGGGTTATGGCTACACCTTC.

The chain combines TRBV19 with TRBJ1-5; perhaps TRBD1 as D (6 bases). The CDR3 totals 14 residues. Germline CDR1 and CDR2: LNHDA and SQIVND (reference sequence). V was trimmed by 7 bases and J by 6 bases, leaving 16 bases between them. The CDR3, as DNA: TGTGCCAGTAACACTTATCAGGGGTTTCAGCCCCAGCATTTT. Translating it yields CASNTYQGFQPQHF.

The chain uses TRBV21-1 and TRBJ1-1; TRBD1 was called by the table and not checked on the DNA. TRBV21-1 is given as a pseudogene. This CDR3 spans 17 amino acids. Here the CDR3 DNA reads TGTGCCAGCAGCAAATCCGGCCCCGACATCCTCCGCACTGAAGCTTTCTTT. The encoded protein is CASSKSGPDILRTEAFF.

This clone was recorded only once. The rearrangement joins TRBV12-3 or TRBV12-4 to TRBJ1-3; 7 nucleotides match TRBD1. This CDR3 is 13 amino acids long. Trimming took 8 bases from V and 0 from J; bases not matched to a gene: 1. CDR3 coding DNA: TGTGCCAGCGGGGACAGCTCTGGAAACACCATATATTTT. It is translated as CASGDSSGNTIYF.

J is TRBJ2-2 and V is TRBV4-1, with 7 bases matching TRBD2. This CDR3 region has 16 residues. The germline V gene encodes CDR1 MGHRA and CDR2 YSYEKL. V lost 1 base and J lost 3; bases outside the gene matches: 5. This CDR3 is CASSQAAGAYTGELFF. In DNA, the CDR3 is TGCGCCAGCAGCCAAGCGGCGGGAGCCTACACCGGGGAGCTGTTTTTT.

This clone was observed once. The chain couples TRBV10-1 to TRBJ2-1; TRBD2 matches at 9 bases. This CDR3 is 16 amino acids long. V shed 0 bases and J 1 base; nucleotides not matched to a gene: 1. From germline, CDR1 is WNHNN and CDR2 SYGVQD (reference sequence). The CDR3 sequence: CASSESGLASYNEQFF. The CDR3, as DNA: TGCGCCAGCAGTGAGTCGGGACTAGCATCCTACAATGAGCAGTTCTTC.

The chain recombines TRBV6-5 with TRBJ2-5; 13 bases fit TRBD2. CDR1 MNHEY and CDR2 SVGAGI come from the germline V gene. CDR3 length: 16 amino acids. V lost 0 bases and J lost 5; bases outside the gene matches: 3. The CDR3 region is CASSYSGLAGMETQYF. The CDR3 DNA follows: TGTGCCAGCAGTTACTCGGGACTAGCGGGAATGGAGACCCAGTACTTC.

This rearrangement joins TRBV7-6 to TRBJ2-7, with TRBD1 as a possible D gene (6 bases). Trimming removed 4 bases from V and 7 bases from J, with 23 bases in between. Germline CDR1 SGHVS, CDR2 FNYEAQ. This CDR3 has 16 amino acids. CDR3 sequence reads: CASSSQGNGLAWEQYF. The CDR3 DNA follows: TGTGCCAGCAGCTCGCAGGGGAATGGGCTGGCTTGGGAGCAGTACTTC.

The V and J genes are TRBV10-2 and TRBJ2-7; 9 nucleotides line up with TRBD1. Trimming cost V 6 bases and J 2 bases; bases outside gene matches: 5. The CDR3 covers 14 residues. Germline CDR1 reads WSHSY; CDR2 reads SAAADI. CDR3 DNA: TGCGCCAGCAGCCGGGACAGGGAGGCCTACGAGCAGTACTTC. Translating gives CASSRDREAYEQYF.

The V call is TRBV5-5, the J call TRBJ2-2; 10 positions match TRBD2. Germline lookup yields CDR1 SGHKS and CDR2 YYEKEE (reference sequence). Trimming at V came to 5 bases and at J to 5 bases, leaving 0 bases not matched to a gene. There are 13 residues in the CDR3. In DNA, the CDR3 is TGTGCCAGCAGACTAGCGGGAACCGGGGAGCTGTTTTTT. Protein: CASRLAGTGELFF.

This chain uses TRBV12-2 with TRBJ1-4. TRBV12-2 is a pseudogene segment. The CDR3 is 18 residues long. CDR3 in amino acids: CASRPGRGGGRWYEKLFF. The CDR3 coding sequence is TGTGCAAGTCGCCCAGGCCGTGGGGGGGGACGGTGGTATGAAAAACTGTTTTTT.

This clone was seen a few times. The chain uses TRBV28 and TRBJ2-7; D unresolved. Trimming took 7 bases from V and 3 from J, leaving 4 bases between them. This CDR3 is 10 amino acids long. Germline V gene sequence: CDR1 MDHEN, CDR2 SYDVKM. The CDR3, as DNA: TGTGCCAGCATGCGCTACGAGCAGTACTTC. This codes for CASMRYEQYF.

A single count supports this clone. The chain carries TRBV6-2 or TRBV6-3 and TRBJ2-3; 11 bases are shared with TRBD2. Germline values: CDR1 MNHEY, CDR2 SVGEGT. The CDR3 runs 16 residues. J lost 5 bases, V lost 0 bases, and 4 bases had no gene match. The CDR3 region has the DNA TGTGCCAGCAGTTACTCACTAGCGGGAGTTGAAGATACGCAGTATTTT. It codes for CASSYSLAGVEDTQYF.

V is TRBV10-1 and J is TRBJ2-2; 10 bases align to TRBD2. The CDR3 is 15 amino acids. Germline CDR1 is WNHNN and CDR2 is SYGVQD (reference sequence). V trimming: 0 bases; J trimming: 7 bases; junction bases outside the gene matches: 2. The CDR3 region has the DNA TGCGCCAGCAGTGAGTCGGGACTAGCGTTCGGGGAGCTGTTTTTT. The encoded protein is CASSESGLAFGELFF.

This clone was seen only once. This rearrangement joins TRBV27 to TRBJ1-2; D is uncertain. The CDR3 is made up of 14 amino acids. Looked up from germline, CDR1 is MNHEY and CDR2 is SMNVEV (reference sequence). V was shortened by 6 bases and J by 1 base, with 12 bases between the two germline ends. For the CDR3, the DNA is TGTGCCAGCAGCTCCCTCCAGAATAACTATGGCTACACCTTC. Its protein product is CASSSLQNNYGYTF.

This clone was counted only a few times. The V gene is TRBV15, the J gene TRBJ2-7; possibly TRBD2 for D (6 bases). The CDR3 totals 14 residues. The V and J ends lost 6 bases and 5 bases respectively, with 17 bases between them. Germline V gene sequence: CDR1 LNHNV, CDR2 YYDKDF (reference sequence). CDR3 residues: CATRIRGSSDEQYF. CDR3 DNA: TGTGCCACCAGGATACGGGGGTCCAGTGACGAGCAGTACTTC.

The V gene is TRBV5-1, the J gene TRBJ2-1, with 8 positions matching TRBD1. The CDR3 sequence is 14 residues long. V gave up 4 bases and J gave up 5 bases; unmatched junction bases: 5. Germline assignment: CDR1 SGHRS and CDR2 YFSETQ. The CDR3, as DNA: TGCGCCAGCAGCGGAGGGACAGGAGACAATGAGCAGTTCTTC. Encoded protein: CASSGGTGDNEQFF.